The rows below give T cell receptor beta chains drawn from one sample of a study of T-cell memory formation after mild COVID-19. From the 5' RACE reads, TCRdb called clonotypes with MiXCR, one entry per CDR3 protein. The table includes around 300,000 distinct CDR3 sequences, approximately 19% detected once. The specimen sequenced was PBMCs or a T cell subset sorted from them (not recorded which). All receptors come from a man aged 18 to 29 who had mild COVID-19 (a few samples of this study predate the infection). Cell type and time point are not known. Both conserved end residues are part of each CDR3. The order of the fields is CDR3 protein, CDR3 DNA, D gene, J gene, clone size, V gene. D genes are given only for firm matches. The listing skips clone size in some rows; elsewhere it reads once, few, many or a size class.

CASSLVGLAGGRETQYF | TGTGCCAGCAGCTTAGTGGGACTAGCGGGGGGGCGAGAGACCCAGTACTTC | TRBD2 | TRBJ2-5 | few | TRBV7-2
CASSYSNRGPEAFF | TGTGCCAGCAGTTACTCCAACAGGGGTCCTGAAGCTTTCTTT | TRBD1 | TRBJ1-1 | NA | TRBV6-5
CASSSRTGGFYTEAFF | TGTGCCAGCAGCTCTAGGACAGGGGGCTTTTACACTGAAGCTTTCTTT | TRBD1 | TRBJ1-1 | NA | TRBV7-9
CASQIGRLSSYEQYF | TGTGCCAGTCAAATCGGACGGCTGAGCTCCTACGAGCAGTACTTC | NA | TRBJ2-7 | NA | TRBV2
CASSLDRGGSTDTQYF | TGTGCCAGCAGCTTAGACAGGGGGGGAAGCACAGATACGCAGTATTTT | NA | TRBJ2-3 | NA | TRBV7-8
CASSAKFLSDTQYF | TGTGCCAGCAGCGCAAAATTCCTCTCAGATACGCAGTATTTT | NA | TRBJ2-3 | few | TRBV4-2
CASSLVGGTLNTEAFF | TGTGCCAGCAGCTTAGTCGGCGGGACATTGAACACTGAAGCTTTCTTT | NA | TRBJ1-1 | few | TRBV7-2
CASGRLAGTYNEQFF | TGCGCCAGCGGTAGACTAGCTGGAACTTACAATGAGCAGTTCTTC | TRBD2 | TRBJ2-1 | few | TRBV5-1
CASSPGQGLDGYTF | TGCGCCAGCAGCCCAGGACAGGGACTTGATGGCTACACCTTC | TRBD1 | TRBJ1-2 | few | TRBV5-1
CSAKQTGSPYEQYF | TGCAGCGCCAAACAGACAGGGTCCCCCTACGAGCAGTACTTC | TRBD1 | TRBJ2-7 | NA | TRBV29-1
CASAREETQYF | TGCGCCAGCGCCCGGGAGGAGACCCAGTACTTC | NA | TRBJ2-5 | few | TRBV5-1
CASSVGQGRKNIQYF | TGTGCCAGCAGCGTTGGACAGGGAAGGAAAAACATTCAGTACTTC | TRBD1 | TRBJ2-4 | NA | TRBV9
CSGGGKNTEAFF | TGCAGCGGTGGGGGGAAGAACACTGAAGCTTTCTTT | NA | TRBJ1-1 | NA | TRBV29-1
CASSGPGLTDTQYF | TGCGCCAGCAGTGGCCCGGGGCTGACAGATACGCAGTATTTT | NA | TRBJ2-3 | few | TRBV10-1
CSAATGINYGYTF | TGCAGTGCTGCGACAGGAATCAACTATGGCTACACCTTC | NA | TRBJ1-2 | NA | TRBV20-1
CASTYRGQNTEAFF | TGCGCCAGCACTTACCGGGGACAGAACACTGAAGCTTTCTTT | NA | TRBJ1-1 | NA | TRBV10-1